The following is a T cell receptor (beta chain) sequence with its context. Its specificity is unknown. The CDR3 covers 16 residues. CDR1 and CDR2 from the germline V gene are KGHSH and LQKENI. The trim removed 1 base at V and 3 bases at J, leaving 6 bases unmatched. This specimen belongs to a study of shared clonotypes between healthy human individuals. The study, taken as a whole, reports: Incomplete sequencing of sorted subsets was indicated by rarefaction despite large depth.

CD45RA+ naive and CD45RA-negative memory subsets were separated from CD4+ cells. The assay was carried out at the deep level. Clones were sequenced by immunoSEQ multiplex PCR, and TCRdb holds only the in-frame ones, with some missing. The sample carries 2 million or so clones, roughly 94% recorded once. The material sequenced was naive CD4+ T cells sorted from blood. The subset denotes: CD45RA+ positively selected. The origin of this receptor is a man aged 18 to 29 in good health. The chain has TRBV18 and TRBJ2-1, with TRBD2 matching 7 bases. CDR3 protein: CASSPLGREGYNEQFF. In DNA form, the CDR3 reads TGTGCCAGCTCACCACTTGGCAGGGAGGGCTACAATGAGCAGTTCTTC.